Shown below are 26 T cell receptor beta chains from a single sample sequenced in a study of shared clonotypes between healthy human individuals. The data were produced by immunoSEQ multiplex PCR, yet TCRdb's version contains in-frame clones alone and is incomplete. The sample carries over 1.5 million clones, roughly 98% recorded once. Sequenced sample: naive CD4+ T cells sorted from blood. Subset specified: CD45RA+ positively selected. Receptors were obtained from a man aged 25 to 40 in good health.

V gene TRBV7-2 combines with J gene TRBJ2-7, with D possibly TRBD2 on 5 matching bases. V shed 1 base and J shed 3 bases, with 10 bases lying between them. The CDR3 length is 14 residues. Germline V gives CDR1 SGHTA, CDR2 FQGNSA. The chain's CDR3 is CASSLVRDNYEQYF. DNA for the CDR3: TGTGCCAGCAGCTTAGTTCGGGATAACTACGAGCAGTACTTC.

Only one count was recorded for this clone. The chain carries TRBV5-4 and TRBJ2-7; D possibly corresponds to TRBD2 (5 bases). Trimming removed 0 bases from V and 1 base from J, with 11 bases in between. Germline V gene lookup returns CDR1 SGHNT and CDR2 YYREEE (reference sequence). This CDR3 spans 15 amino acids. CDR3 nucleotides: TGTGCCAGCAGCTTGGTAGCGACCCCATCCTACGAGCAGTACTTC. Amino acid sequence: CASSLVATPSYEQYF. Full variable domain (rest looked up from reference TRBV5-4 and TRBJ2-7): ETGVTQSPTHLIKTRGQQVTLRCSSQSGHNTVSWYQQALGQGPQFIFQYYREEENGRGNFPPRFSGLQFPNYSSELNVNALELDDSALYLCASSLVATPSYEQYFGPGTRLTVT.

The chain employs TRBV9 and TRBJ2-1, with TRBD2 as a possible D gene (6 bases). Germline-derived CDR1 and CDR2 are SGDLS and YYNGEE. Trimming left V 0 bases short and J 3 bases short, with 13 bases between. This CDR3 has 16 residues. DNA of the CDR3: TGTGCCAGCAGCGTAGAAATAGCGGCAGTCTACAATGAGCAGTTCTTC. It codes for CASSVEIAAVYNEQFF.

This clone was observed a single time. The CDR3 protein is CASRMGQGMNTEAFF. In DNA form, the CDR3 reads TGTGCCAGCAGGATGGGACAGGGGATGAACACTGAAGCTTTCTTT. The chain recombines TRBV27 with TRBJ1-1, with 10 bases that match TRBD1. The V gene end was trimmed by 6 bases and the J gene end by 0 bases; junction bases not matched to a gene: 4. The CDR3 is 15 residues long. The V gene's germline CDR1 is MNHEY and CDR2 SMNVEV (reference sequence).

The genes are TRBV5-4 and TRBJ2-3; D is possibly TRBD2 (5 bases). From germline, CDR1 is SGHNT and CDR2 YYREEE (reference sequence). CDR3 length: 16 amino acids. With 3 bases removed from V and 0 bases from J, the gap between germline ends came to 14 bases. The CDR3 here is CASSSKLTGSTDTQYF. The CDR3 DNA reads TGTGCCAGCAGCTCGAAGCTGACGGGGAGCACAGATACGCAGTATTTT.

V gene TRBV5-1 combines with J gene TRBJ2-7; D is ambiguous. Per the germline V gene, CDR1 is SGHRS and CDR2 is YFSETQ. The CDR3 is 15 amino acids. The V end was cut by 4 bases, the J end by 3 bases, with 17 bases between. The CDR3 spells CASSRVAGRLYEQYF. For the CDR3, the DNA is TGCGCCAGCAGCCGGGTGGCAGGCCGGCTCTACGAGCAGTACTTC.

The rearrangement links TRBV4-2 to TRBJ1-5; D remains ambiguous. Germline loops: CDR1 LGHNA, CDR2 YNFKEQ. Deletions cut 0 bases from V and 1 base from J, with 1 base between. This CDR3 comprises 13 residues. The CDR3 reads CASSQDSNQPQHF. The CDR3 bases are TGTGCCAGCAGCCAAGACAGCAATCAGCCCCAGCATTTT.

DNA for the CDR3: TGTGCCACCAGCAGAGCGGGCACTAGCAATCAGCCCCAGCATTTT. It is translated as CATSRAGTSNQPQHF. The chain employs TRBV15 and TRBJ1-5, with D hard to call. CDR1 is LNHNV, CDR2 YYDKDF, per germline (reference sequence). This CDR3 spans 15 amino acids. The ends were cut back, 1 base at V and 0 bases at J, with 7 bases in the middle.

The rearrangement links TRBV19 to TRBJ2-1; TRBD1 might be the D (6 bases). V was trimmed by 7 bases and J by 9 bases, leaving 25 bases between them. The CDR3 has 16 residues. Germline loops: CDR1 LNHDA, CDR2 SQIVND (reference sequence). The CDR3 here is CASTLGTPSLSGEQFF. The CDR3 coding sequence is TGTGCCAGTACCCTGGGGACACCCTCTTTATCGGGTGAGCAGTTCTTC.

The V gene is TRBV7-2, the J gene TRBJ2-7; unclear D gene. The V gene's germline CDR1 is SGHTA and CDR2 FQGNSA. The CDR3 has 15 amino acids. V was trimmed by 2 bases and J by 6 bases, leaving 17 bases between them. CDR3 in DNA: TGTGCCAGCAGCTTACAGGTCTGGGTTCAAGGCGAGCAGTACTTC. Protein: CASSLQVWVQGEQYF. The full variable domain, completed using reference TRBV7-2 and TRBJ2-7, is GAGVSQSPSNKVTEKGKDVELRCDPISGHTALYWYRQSLGQGLEFLIYFQGNSAPDKSGLPSDRFSAERTGGSVSTLTIQRTQQEDSAVYLCASSLQVWVQGEQYFGPGTRLTVT.

V gene TRBV29-1 combines with J gene TRBJ2-3, with D possibly TRBD2 on 6 matching bases. The CDR3 is 12 amino acids. In germline, CDR1 is SQVTM, CDR2 ANQGSEA. The germline V and J ends were trimmed by 4 bases and 6 bases, with 11 bases remaining between them. The CDR3 DNA reads TGCAGCGTTGTTATTGGGGGGGATACGCAGTATTTT. Amino acid sequence: CSVVIGGDTQYF.

V and J are TRBV5-1 and TRBJ2-7, with 7 bases that match TRBD1. Germline lookup yields CDR1 SGHRS and CDR2 YFSETQ. The CDR3 contains 13 residues. J was trimmed by 2 bases and V by 5 bases; bases with no gene match: 4. The CDR3 DNA sequence: TGCGCCAGCAGTACGACAGGGCCCTACGAGCAGTACTTC. Encoded protein: CASSTTGPYEQYF.

V is TRBV29-1 and J is TRBJ2-1, with TRBD2 identical over 10 bases. Per germline, CDR1 SQVTM and CDR2 ANQGSEA. The ends lost 5 bases at V and 0 bases at J; junction bases unmatched: 22. The CDR3 is 21 amino acids. The CDR3: CSVRRVSGRTANTGSYNEQFF. As DNA, the CDR3 is TGCAGCGTTCGGAGAGTTAGCGGGAGGACCGCTAATACGGGCTCCTACAATGAGCAGTTCTTC.

Concerning this clone itself: The same CDR3 arises from other DNA sequences in this sample as well. The chain combines TRBV6-6 with TRBJ2-3; D remains unclear. The CDR3 has 11 amino acids. The germline gives CDR1 MNHNY, CDR2 SVGAGI (reference sequence). V gave up 6 bases and J gave up 6 bases, with 7 bases separating them. The CDR3 sequence: CASSSVDTQYF. The CDR3 DNA is TGTGCCAGCAGCTCCGTGGATACGCAGTATTTT.

The chain is built from TRBV28 and TRBJ2-1; 10 nucleotides agree with TRBD2. Trimming removed 4 bases from V and 10 bases from J; junction bases left unmatched: 10. The CDR3 is 15 residues long. CDR1 and CDR2 from the germline V gene are MDHEN and SYDVKM. CDR3 residues: CASSYSSGRVKEQFF. The CDR3 DNA reads TGTGCCAGCAGTTATTCTAGCGGGAGAGTAAAGGAGCAGTTCTTC.

The rearrangement uses TRBV25-1 and TRBJ2-2; the D is unclear. Germline lookup yields CDR1 MGHDK and CDR2 SYGVNS. CDR3 length equals 14 residues. Trimming took 7 bases from V and 0 from J, leaving 9 bases between them. This CDR3 is CASKREANTGELFF. In DNA, the CDR3 is TGTGCCAGCAAAAGAGAGGCGAACACCGGGGAGCTGTTTTTT. The whole variable domain, remainder taken from reference TRBV25-1 and TRBJ2-2, is EADIYQTPRYLVIGTGKKITLECSQTMGHDKMYWYQQDPGMELHLIHYSYGVNSTEKGDLSSESTVSRIRTEHFPLTLESARPSHTSQYLCASKREANTGELFFGEGSRLTVL.

The chain has TRBV7-9 and TRBJ1-2; D gene ambiguous. V shed 6 bases and J shed 0 bases, with 8 bases lying between them. Germline-derived CDR1 and CDR2 are SEHNR and FQNEAQ (reference sequence). The CDR3 spans 13 residues. This CDR3 is CASRSDSNYGYTF. DNA of the CDR3: TGTGCCAGCAGATCGGACTCTAACTATGGCTACACCTTC.

The chain joins TRBV4-3 to TRBJ2-3; 12 bases line up with TRBD2. Germline V gene sequence: CDR1 LGHNA, CDR2 YSLEER. The V gene end was trimmed by 2 bases and the J gene end by 8 bases; junction bases not matched to a gene: 5. This CDR3 has 15 residues. This CDR3 reads CASSQLAGGPGTQYF. In DNA form, the CDR3 reads TGCGCCAGCAGCCAACTAGCGGGAGGGCCGGGTACGCAGTATTTT.

The V gene is TRBV10-1, the J gene TRBJ2-3, with D perhaps assigned TRBD1 or TRBD2 (5 bases each). The CDR3 length is 15 residues. Germline CDR1 and CDR2: WNHNN and SYGVQD (reference sequence). V lost 0 bases and J 6 bases, leaving 13 bases between the germline ends. The CDR3 loop is CASSESGPSMDTQYF. CDR3 sequence (DNA): TGCGCCAGCAGTGAGTCGGGACCGAGCATGGATACGCAGTATTTT.

The chain recombines TRBV5-1 with TRBJ2-3; no firm D call. V was clipped by 4 bases and J by 2 bases, with 17 bases between them. CDR1 and CDR2 (germline): SGHRS, YFSETQ. CDR3 length equals 16 residues. CDR3 loop: CASSPSSAVHTDTQYF. The CDR3, as DNA: TGCGCCAGCAGCCCCTCCTCTGCGGTGCACACAGATACGCAGTATTTT. Variable domain in full (rest from reference TRBV5-1 and TRBJ2-3): KAGVTQTPRYLIKTRGQQVTLSCSPISGHRSVSWYQQTPGQGLQFLFEYFSETQRNKGNFPGRFSGRQFSNSRSEMNVSTLELGDSALYLCASSPSSAVHTDTQYFGPGTRLTVL.

The J gene is TRBJ2-2, the V gene TRBV10-3; 9 nucleotides align to TRBD2. Germline V gives CDR1 ENHRY, CDR2 SYGVKD. V lost 4 bases and J lost 2; bases outside the gene matches: 2. The CDR3 is 15 amino acids. The CDR3 is CAISALAGNTGELFF. The CDR3 DNA reads TGTGCCATCAGTGCGCTAGCGGGAAACACCGGGGAGCTGTTTTTT.

The chain uses TRBV6-5 and TRBJ1-1; 7 nucleotides match TRBD1. The germline V gene encodes CDR1 MNHEY and CDR2 SVGAGI. The CDR3 length is 12 residues. V gave up 5 bases and J gave up 11 bases; unmatched junction bases: 8. In DNA, the CDR3 is TGTGCCAGCAGTAAGCAACAGGGGTTCGCTTTCTTT. Translated: CASSKQQGFAFF.

CDR3 loop: CASSLAGVYEQYF. CDR3 nucleotides: TGTGCCAGCAGCCTAGCGGGAGTATACGAGCAGTACTTC. This sequence joins TRBV5-5 and TRBJ2-7; 10 positions agree with TRBD2. CDR1 and CDR2 (germline): SGHKS, YYEKEE (reference sequence). The V and J ends lost 4 bases and 4 bases, in that order; junction bases with no gene match: 2. The length of the CDR3 is 13 residues.

The chain has TRBV27 and TRBJ1-3; 8 nucleotides match TRBD1. This CDR3 is built from 14 residues. The trim removed 5 bases at V and 4 bases at J, leaving 4 bases unmatched. Germline CDR1 reads MNHEY; CDR2 reads SMNVEV (reference sequence). CDR3 sequence reads: CASSRTGLGNTIYF. The CDR3, as DNA: TGTGCCAGCAGTCGGACAGGGTTAGGAAACACCATATATTTT.

Note on this clone: The same CDR3 is also encoded by other DNA sequences in this sample. The chain employs TRBV11-2 and TRBJ1-2; D remains ambiguous. Trimming took 6 bases from V and 3 from J, leaving 8 bases between them. The CDR3 sequence is 12 residues long. Germline V gives CDR1 SGHAT, CDR2 FQNNGV. CDR3 residues: CASSPRDYGYTF. CDR3 nucleotides: TGTGCCAGCAGTCCGAGGGACTATGGCTACACCTTC.

This chain links TRBV7-6 with TRBJ1-2, with a tentative D call TRBD1 (5 bases). V was trimmed by 5 bases and J by 8 bases, leaving 21 bases between them. Germline V gene data show CDR1 as SGHVS and CDR2 as FNYEAQ. The CDR3 totals 15 residues. The CDR3 nucleotides read TGTGCCAGCAGCCTGGGGGTGGGGACTCTCGACGGCTACACCTTC. It yields the protein CASSLGVGTLDGYTF.